The clone carrying this TCR beta chain has a handful of counts. Its matching antigen is unknown. This sample is drawn from a study of shared clonotypes between healthy human individuals. Findings of the study overall: Approximately 5% of naive CD4 clonotypes were shared across four donors. Few donors limited the genetic and exposure-history diversity represented.

The CDR3 is made up of 13 amino acids. Per the germline V gene, CDR1 is SGHNT and CDR2 is YENEEA. The germline V and J ends were trimmed by 1 base and 7 bases, with 8 bases remaining between them. CD4+ cells underwent separation, giving CD45RA+ naive and CD45RA-negative memory subsets. Only in-frame clones appear in the TCRdb table, and some are missing; sequencing was by immunoSEQ multiplex PCR. The sample gives approximately 740,000 clones, over 65% of which show up once; 1.5% to 2% is in the top ten. The V gene is TRBV11-3, the J gene TRBJ2-1; D remains ambiguous. The TCR sequence derives from a woman aged 25 to 39 in good health. The sample comprised memory CD4+ T cells sorted from blood. The subset: CD45RA-negative fraction. DNA for the CDR3: TGTGCCAGCAGCTTAGGGGAAGCTAATGAGCAGTTCTTC. Its translation is CASSLGEANEQFF. The full variable domain, its missing parts supplied by reference TRBV11-3 and TRBJ2-1, is EAGVVQSPRYKIIEKKQPVAFWCNPISGHNTLYWYLQNLGQGPELLIRYENEEAVDDSQLPKDRFSAERLKGVDSTLKIQPAELGDSAVYLCASSLGEANEQFFGPGTRLTVL.